The rows below give T cell receptor beta chains drawn from one sample of a study of PD-L1 blockade in urothelial cancer. Assay: immunoSEQ multiplex PCR; the TCRdb copy retains only in-frame clones and omits some. The data hold roughly 74,000 clones, with roughly 90% observed a single time. The material was PBMCs, obtained around atezolizumab (anti-PD-L1) treatment. These receptors were taken from a woman between 70 and 85 years old with urothelial cancer. CDR3s include the opening cysteine and the closing phenylalanine or tryptophan. Size is stated for part of the rows, as once, few or many counts, or as a class when the clone is expanded.

clone size,V gene,J gene,CDR3 protein
-,TRBV7-2,TRBJ2-3,CASSLGHSTDTQYF
-,TRBV27,TRBJ2-2,CASSPLAPANTGELFF
-,TRBV2,TRBJ2-1,CASSLGQVSYNEQFF
-,TRBV10-1,TRBJ2-7,CASSEDRGGEQYF
-,TRBV18,TRBJ1-3,CASSPPVGPGNTIYF
-,TRBV28,TRBJ1-1,CASSLSFLNGGEAFF
-,TRBV6-5,TRBJ2-1,CASSSGTSGRGNEQFF
-,TRBV27,TRBJ1-1,CASSLFARNTEAFF
-,TRBV6-1,TRBJ2-6,CASSGTGLLSGANVLTF
-,TRBV2,TRBJ2-7,CASSEVSGRAIEQYF
-,TRBV7-3,TRBJ2-2,CASSPLARVPSNTGELFF
-,TRBV28,TRBJ1-5,CASSLRGSGGQPQHF
-,TRBV6-5,TRBJ2-3,CASTRAGGTDTQYF
-,TRBV7-2,TRBJ2-1,CASSFPLAGGPREQFF
-,TRBV19,TRBJ1-5,CASRKRVGEPQHF
few,TRBV27,TRBJ1-2,CASSSTLGQLYGYTF
-,TRBV6-4,TRBJ2-3,CASSLAGGTDTQYF
-,TRBV23-1,TRBJ1-2,CASSQAGTGSGYTF
few,TRBV28,TRBJ2-1,CASSSGWGNNEQFF
-,TRBV2,TRBJ1-4,CASGGSGYEKLFF
-,TRBV5-1,TRBJ2-5,CASSSGGQGQETQYF
-,TRBV5-1,TRBJ1-2,CASSYRDRDYGYTF
once,TRBV27,TRBJ2-7,CASSSAGQGSYEQYF
-,TRBV5-1,TRBJ2-7,CASSFWGRGTGEQYF
few,TRBV28,TRBJ2-3,CASRRDRTDTQYF
-,TRBV9,TRBJ2-1,CASSPRFETGSNEQFF
-,TRBV2,TRBJ2-3,CASSVVVATDTQYF
-,TRBV19,TRBJ2-7,CASSSNDRASYEQYF
-,TRBV7-2,TRBJ1-2,CASSLGVDRVNYGYTF
-,TRBV11-2,TRBJ1-1,CASSVDYLSAGAFF
-,TRBV11-2,TRBJ2-2,CATRRREPAGELFF
-,TRBV14,TRBJ2-7,CASSRGSSYEQYF
-,TRBV11-2,TRBJ1-4,CASSSLVGTGKLFF
-,TRBV11-2,TRBJ2-1,CASSLSGSYNEQFF
once,TRBV21-1,TRBJ1-4,CASSKEDREGEKLFF
-,TRBV2,TRBJ2-1,CASTTSGGGYNEQFF
-,TRBV6-5,TRBJ2-7,CASSYSAGALLYEQYF
-,TRBV30,TRBJ1-4,CAWSTGRPYEKLFF
-,TRBV29-1,TRBJ1-1,CSVDIVEAFF
-,TRBV29-1,TRBJ1-1,CSVEGGVRTEAFF
-,TRBV2,TRBJ1-2,CASSGNIYGYTF